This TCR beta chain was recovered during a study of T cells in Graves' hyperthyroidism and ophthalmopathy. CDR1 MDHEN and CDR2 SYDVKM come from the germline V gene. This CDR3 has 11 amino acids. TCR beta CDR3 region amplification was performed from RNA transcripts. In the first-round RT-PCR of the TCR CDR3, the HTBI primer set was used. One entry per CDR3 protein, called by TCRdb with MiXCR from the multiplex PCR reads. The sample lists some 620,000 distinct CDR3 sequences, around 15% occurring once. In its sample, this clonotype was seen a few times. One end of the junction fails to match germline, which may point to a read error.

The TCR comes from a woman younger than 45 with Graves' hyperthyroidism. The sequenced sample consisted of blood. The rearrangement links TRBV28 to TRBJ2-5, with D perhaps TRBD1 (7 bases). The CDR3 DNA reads TGTGCCAGCAGCCTTGACAGGGACTCTGACTTC. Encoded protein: CASSLDRDSDF.